This T cell receptor beta chain was documented in a study of blood T cell repertoires in COVID-19. Overall study: Acute and convalescent COVID-19 samples came from the United States, Italy and Spain.

Authors' data handling: The authors estimated nucleated cell counts from reference gene primer amplification. Generated by immunoSEQ multiplex PCR, the TCRdb table keeps only in-frame clones and is missing some. V, J and clone size reflect that table, while D and trimming were determined from the DNA. The sample has approximately 230,000 clones, roughly four fifths seen once. The germline gives CDR1 MNHEY, CDR2 SMNVEV (reference sequence). The trim removed 5 bases at V and 0 bases at J, leaving 8 bases unmatched. This CDR3 contains 17 residues. The specimen sequenced was peripheral blood. This receptor was taken from an elderly man with acute or convalescent COVID-19. The chain has TRBV27 and TRBJ2-7, with TRBD1 matching 12 bases. CDR3 coding DNA: TGTGCCAGCAGTCTACTGGGACAGGGGGCACCCTCCTACGAGCAGTACTTC. Residues: CASSLLGQGAPSYEQYF.